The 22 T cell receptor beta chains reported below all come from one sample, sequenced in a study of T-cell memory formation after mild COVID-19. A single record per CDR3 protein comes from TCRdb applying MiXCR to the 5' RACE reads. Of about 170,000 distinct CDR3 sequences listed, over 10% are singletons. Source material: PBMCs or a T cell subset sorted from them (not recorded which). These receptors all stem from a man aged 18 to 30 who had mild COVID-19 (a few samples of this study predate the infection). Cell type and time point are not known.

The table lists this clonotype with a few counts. CDR3 region: CASSLQRGWTGELFF. The CDR3 DNA sequence: TGTGCCAGCAGCTTACAAAGGGGATGGACCGGGGAGCTGTTTTTT. J is TRBJ2-2 and V is TRBV7-6; TRBD1 is a possible D gene (5 bases). Germline-derived CDR1 and CDR2 are SGHVS and FNYEAQ. Between the trimmed V and J ends, which lost 2 bases and 5 bases, there was a span of 12 bases. The CDR3 has 15 amino acids.

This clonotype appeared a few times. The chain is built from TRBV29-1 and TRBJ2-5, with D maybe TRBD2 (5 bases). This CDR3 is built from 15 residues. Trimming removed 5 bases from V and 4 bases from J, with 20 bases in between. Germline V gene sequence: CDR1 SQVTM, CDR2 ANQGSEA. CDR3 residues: CSVRVRGFNRETQYF. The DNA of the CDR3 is TGCAGCGTTAGGGTTCGGGGTTTTAATCGAGAGACCCAGTACTTC.

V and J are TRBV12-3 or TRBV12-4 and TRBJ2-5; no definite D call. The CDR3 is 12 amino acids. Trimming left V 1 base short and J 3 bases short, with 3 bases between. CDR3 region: CASSLEEETQYF. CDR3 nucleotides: TGTGCCAGCAGTTTAGAGGAAGAGACCCAGTACTTC.

The DNA of the CDR3 is TGTGCCAGCAGTTACCCACAGGGGGCTGGAGGCAACACTGAAGCTTTCTTT. This gives the protein CASSYPQGAGGNTEAFF. This chain uses TRBV6-2 or TRBV6-3 with TRBJ1-1, with 9 bases identical to TRBD1. Trimming cost V 2 bases and J 2 bases; bases outside gene matches: 9. CDR3 size: 17 residues. Germline V gives CDR1 MNHEY, CDR2 SVGEGT.

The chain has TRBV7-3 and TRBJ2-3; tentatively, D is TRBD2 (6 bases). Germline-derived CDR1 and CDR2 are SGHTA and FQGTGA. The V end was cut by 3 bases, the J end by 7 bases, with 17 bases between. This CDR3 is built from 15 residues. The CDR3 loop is CASSFQGGLEYTQYF. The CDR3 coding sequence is TGTGCCAGCAGCTTCCAGGGAGGTCTTGAGTATACGCAGTATTTT.

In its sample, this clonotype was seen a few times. The CDR3 DNA follows: TGTGCCAGCAGCCATGGCCGCACAGATACGCAGTATTTT. It translates to CASSHGRTDTQYF. This chain uses TRBV11-2 with TRBJ2-3; D is unresolved. The germline V gene encodes CDR1 SGHAT and CDR2 FQNNGV. V lost 5 bases to trimming and J lost 1 base, with 7 bases between them. The CDR3 length is 13 residues.

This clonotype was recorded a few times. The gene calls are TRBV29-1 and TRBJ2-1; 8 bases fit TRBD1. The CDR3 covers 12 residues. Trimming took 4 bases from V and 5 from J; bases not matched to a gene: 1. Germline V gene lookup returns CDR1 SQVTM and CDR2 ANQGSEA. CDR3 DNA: TGCAGCGTTGGACAGGGGCACAATGAGCAGTTCTTC. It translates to CSVGQGHNEQFF.

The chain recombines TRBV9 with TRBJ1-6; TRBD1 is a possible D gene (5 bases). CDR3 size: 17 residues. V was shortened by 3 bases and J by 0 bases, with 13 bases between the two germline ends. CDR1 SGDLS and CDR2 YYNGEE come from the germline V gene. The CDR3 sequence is CASSAPNRSSYNSPLHF. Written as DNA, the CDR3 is TGTGCCAGCAGCGCCCCGAACAGGAGCTCCTATAATTCACCCCTCCACTTT.

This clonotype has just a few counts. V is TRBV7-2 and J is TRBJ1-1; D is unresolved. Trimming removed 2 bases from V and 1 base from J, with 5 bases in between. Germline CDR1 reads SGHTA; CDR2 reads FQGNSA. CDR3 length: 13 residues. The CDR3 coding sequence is TGTGCCAGCAGCTTATACGGGAACACTGAAGCTTTCTTT. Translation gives CASSLYGNTEAFF.

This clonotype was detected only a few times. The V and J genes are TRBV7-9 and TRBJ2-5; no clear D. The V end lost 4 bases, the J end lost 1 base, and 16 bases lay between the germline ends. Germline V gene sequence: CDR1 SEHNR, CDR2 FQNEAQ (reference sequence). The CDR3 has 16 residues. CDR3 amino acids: CASSSSGRQPQETQYF. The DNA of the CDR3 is TGTGCCAGCAGCTCCTCGGGTAGACAACCCCAAGAGACCCAGTACTTC.

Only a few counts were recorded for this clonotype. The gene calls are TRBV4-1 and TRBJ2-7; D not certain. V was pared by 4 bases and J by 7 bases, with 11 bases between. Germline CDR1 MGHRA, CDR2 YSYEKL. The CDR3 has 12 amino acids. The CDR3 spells CASSRIPGEQYF. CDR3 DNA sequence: TGCGCCAGCAGCCGTATACCCGGGGAGCAGTACTTC.

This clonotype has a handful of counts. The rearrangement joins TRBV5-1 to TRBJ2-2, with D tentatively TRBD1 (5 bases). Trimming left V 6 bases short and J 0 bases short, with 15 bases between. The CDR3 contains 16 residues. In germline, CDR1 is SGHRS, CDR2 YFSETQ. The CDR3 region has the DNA TGCGCCAGCACGGGCAGGGCGGCCGCGAACACCGGGGAGCTGTTTTTT. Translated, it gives CASTGRAAANTGELFF.

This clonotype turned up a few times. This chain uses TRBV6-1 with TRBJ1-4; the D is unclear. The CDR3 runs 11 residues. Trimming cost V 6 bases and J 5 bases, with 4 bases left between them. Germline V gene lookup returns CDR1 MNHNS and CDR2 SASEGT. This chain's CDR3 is CASSGNEKLFF. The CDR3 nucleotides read TGTGCCAGCAGCGGAAATGAAAAACTGTTTTTT.

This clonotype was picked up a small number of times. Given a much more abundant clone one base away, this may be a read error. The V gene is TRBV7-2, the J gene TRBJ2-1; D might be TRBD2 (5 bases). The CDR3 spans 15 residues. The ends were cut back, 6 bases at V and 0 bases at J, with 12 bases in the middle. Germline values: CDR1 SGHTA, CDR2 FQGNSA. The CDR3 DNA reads TGTGCCAGCAGACGAGAGAGGGCCTCCTACAATGAGCAGTTCTTC. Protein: CASRRERASYNEQFF. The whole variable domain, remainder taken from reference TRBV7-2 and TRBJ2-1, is GAGVSQSPSNKVTEKGKDVELRCDPISGHTALYWYRQSLGQGLEFLIYFQGNSAPDKSGLPSDRFSAERTGGSVSTLTIQRTQQEDSAVYLCASRRERASYNEQFFGPGTRLTVL.

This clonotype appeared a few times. The CDR3 nucleotides are TGTGCCAGCAGCCCAACCACACAGGGGGCACTTTACAATGAGCAGTTCTTC. It encodes CASSPTTQGALYNEQFF. The chain recombines TRBV7-2 with TRBJ2-1; TRBD1 agrees at 9 bases. Losses at the gene ends were 5 bases for V and 4 bases for J; bases not matched to a gene: 12. The length of the CDR3 is 17 residues. Germline V CDR1 and CDR2: SGHTA, FQGNSA. The complete variable domain, with remaining parts taken from reference TRBV7-2 and TRBJ2-1, reads GAGVSQSPSNKVTEKGKDVELRCDPISGHTALYWYRQSLGQGLEFLIYFQGNSAPDKSGLPSDRFSAERTGGSVSTLTIQRTQQEDSAVYLCASSPTTQGALYNEQFFGPGTRLTVL.

Written as DNA, the CDR3 is TGTGCCATCAGACTAGGGGCCCAAGAGACCCAGTACTTC. Protein sequence: CAIRLGAQETQYF. The rearrangement joins TRBV10-3 to TRBJ2-5; the D gene could be TRBD1 or TRBD2 (5 bases each). This CDR3 contains 13 residues. V lost 6 bases, J lost 1 base, and 9 bases lay in between. CDR1 and CDR2 from the germline V gene are ENHRY and SYGVKD.

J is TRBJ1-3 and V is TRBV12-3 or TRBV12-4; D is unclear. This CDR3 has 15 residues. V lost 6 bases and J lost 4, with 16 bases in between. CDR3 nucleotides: TGTGCCAGCAGACAAACACAATTCCGGGGAAACACCATATATTTT. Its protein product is CASRQTQFRGNTIYF.

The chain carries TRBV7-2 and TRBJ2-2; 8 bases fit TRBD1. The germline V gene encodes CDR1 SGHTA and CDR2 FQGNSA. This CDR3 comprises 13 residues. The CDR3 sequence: CARRQGATGELFF. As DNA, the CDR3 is TGTGCGAGGCGGCAGGGGGCCACCGGGGAGCTGTTTTTT.

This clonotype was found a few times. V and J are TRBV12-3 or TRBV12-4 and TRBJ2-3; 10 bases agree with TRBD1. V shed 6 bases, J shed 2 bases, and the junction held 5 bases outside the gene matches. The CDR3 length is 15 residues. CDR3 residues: CASSTGQGDTDTQYF. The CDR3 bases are TGTGCCAGCAGCACCGGACAGGGGGACACAGATACGCAGTATTTT.

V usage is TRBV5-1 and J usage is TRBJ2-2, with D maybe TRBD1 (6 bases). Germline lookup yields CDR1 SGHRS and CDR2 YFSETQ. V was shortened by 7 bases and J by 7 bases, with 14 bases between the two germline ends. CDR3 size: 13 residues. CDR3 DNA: TGCGCCAGCTGCATACAGGGCCACGGGGAGCTGTTTTTT. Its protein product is CASCIQGHGELFF.

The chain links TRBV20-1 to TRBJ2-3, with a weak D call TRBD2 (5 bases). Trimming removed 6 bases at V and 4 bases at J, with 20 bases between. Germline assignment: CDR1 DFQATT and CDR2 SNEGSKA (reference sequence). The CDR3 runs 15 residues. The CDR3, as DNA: TGCAGTGCAGCCCGCCGGTTGAGAGGGTCAGATACGCAGTATTTT. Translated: CSAARRLRGSDTQYF.

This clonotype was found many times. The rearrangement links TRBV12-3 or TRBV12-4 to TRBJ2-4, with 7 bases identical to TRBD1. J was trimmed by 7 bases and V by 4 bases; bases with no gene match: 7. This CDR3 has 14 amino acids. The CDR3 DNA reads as TGTGCCAGCAGTTACGAGGGGGCCATCAACATTCAGTACTTC. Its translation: CASSYEGAINIQYF.